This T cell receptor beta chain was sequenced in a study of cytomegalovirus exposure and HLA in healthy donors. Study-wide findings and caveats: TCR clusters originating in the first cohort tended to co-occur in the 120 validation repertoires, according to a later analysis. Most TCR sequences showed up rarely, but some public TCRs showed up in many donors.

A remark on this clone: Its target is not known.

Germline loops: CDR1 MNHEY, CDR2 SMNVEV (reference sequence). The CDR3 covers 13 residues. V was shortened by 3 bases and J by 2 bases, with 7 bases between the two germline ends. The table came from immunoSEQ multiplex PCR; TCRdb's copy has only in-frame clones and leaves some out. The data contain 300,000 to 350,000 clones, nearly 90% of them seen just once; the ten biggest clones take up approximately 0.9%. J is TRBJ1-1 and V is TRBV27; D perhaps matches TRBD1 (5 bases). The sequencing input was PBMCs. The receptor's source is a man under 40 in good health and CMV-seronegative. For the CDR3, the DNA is TGTGCCAGCAGTTTCGGGGGAAACACTGAAGCTTTCTTT. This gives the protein CASSFGGNTEAFF.